These 31 T cell receptor beta chains were all obtained from the same sample, sequenced in a study of glioma-infiltrating T cells after dendritic cell vaccination. Sequencing was performed with immunoSEQ multiplex PCR; in TCRdb, only in-frame clones are kept and a portion is missing. The repertoire has under 100,000 clones, about four fifths of them found once; the top ten carry around 6%. The specimen was blood, collected before dendritic cell vaccination. The receptor source for this set is a human donor with glioblastoma.

J is TRBJ2-5 and V is TRBV7-9; D is possibly TRBD2 (6 bases). CDR3 length: 14 amino acids. The germline V and J ends were trimmed by 1 base and 1 base, with 7 bases remaining between them. In germline, CDR1 is SEHNR, CDR2 FQNEAQ (reference sequence). The CDR3 sequence: CASSLGGVQETQYF. Here the CDR3 DNA reads TGTGCCAGCAGCTTAGGGGGGGTCCAAGAGACCCAGTACTTC.

DNA of the CDR3: TGTGCCAGCAGTTCAGGACAGGGATACACTGAAGCTTTCTTT. This encodes CASSSGQGYTEAFF. V is TRBV28 and J is TRBJ1-1, with TRBD1 identical over 8 bases. V was pared by 4 bases and J by 3 bases, with 4 bases of the junction left unmatched. The germline V gene has CDR1 MDHEN and CDR2 SYDVKM. This CDR3 is 14 amino acids long.

The rearrangement joins TRBV2 to TRBJ1-2; weak D call: TRBD1 (6 bases). The V gene lost 5 bases and the J gene lost 1 base, with 20 bases spanning the gap. The CDR3 runs to 17 residues. The germline V gene encodes CDR1 SNHLY and CDR2 FYNNEI. This CDR3 is CASSSPKGQPNNYGYTF. In DNA, the CDR3 is TGTGCCAGCAGTTCCCCGAAGGGACAACCGAATAACTATGGCTACACCTTC.

This clone has only one observation. V gene TRBV5-1 combines with J gene TRBJ2-1, with D tentatively TRBD2 (7 bases). The germline V gene encodes CDR1 SGHRS and CDR2 YFSETQ. This CDR3 contains 15 residues. V dropped 0 bases and J dropped 9 bases, with 16 bases sitting between them. CDR3 DNA: TGCGCCAGCAGCTTGGCGGGGGGCAGGGTGCCTGAGCAGTTCTTC. Its translation is CASSLAGGRVPEQFF.

The chain recombines TRBV5-4 with TRBJ2-1; D gene unclear. The CDR3 covers 14 residues. Looked up from germline, CDR1 is SGHNT and CDR2 is YYREEE (reference sequence). V shed 1 base and J shed 4 bases, with 9 bases lying between them. CDR3 in amino acids: CASSLSRLYNEQFF. The DNA for the CDR3 is TGTGCCAGCAGCTTGTCCCGTTTGTACAATGAGCAGTTCTTC.

The chain recombines TRBV2 with TRBJ2-7, with TRBD1 matching over 7 bases. Trimming cost V 8 bases and J 0 bases; bases outside gene matches: 10. Germline CDR1 is SNHLY and CDR2 is FYNNEI. The CDR3 loop spans 15 amino acids. The CDR3 here is CASGAPWDSSYEQYF. The CDR3 nucleotides are TGTGCCAGCGGGGCCCCCTGGGACAGCTCCTACGAGCAGTACTTC.

This clone came up once. The V call is TRBV10-2, the J call TRBJ1-2; no reliable D call. The V end was cut by 2 bases, the J end by 6 bases, with 7 bases between. The CDR3 is 12 residues long. In germline, CDR1 is WSHSY, CDR2 SAAADI. The CDR3 nucleotides are TGCGCCAGCAGTGAGGCCCGGGATGGCTACACCTTC. Translation gives CASSEARDGYTF.

CDR3 DNA: TGTGCCAGCAGCTCCTTAAACCGGGACAGGGTGGTATCCTACGAGCAGTACTTC. Translated: CASSSLNRDRVVSYEQYF. V is TRBV5-5 and J is TRBJ2-7, with 9 bases identical to TRBD1. Germline values: CDR1 SGHKS, CDR2 YYEKEE (reference sequence). The junction had 14 bases not matched to a gene; V was cut back by 3 bases and J by 1 base. CDR3 size: 18 residues.

This chain connects TRBV5-8 to TRBJ2-7, with 10 nucleotides matching TRBD1. The CDR3 consists of 16 residues. Germline values: CDR1 SGHTS, CDR2 YDEGEE. V dropped 2 bases and J dropped 5; count of bases not matched to a gene: 10. CDR3 in amino acids: CASSLRFGTGDHEQYF. The CDR3, as DNA: TGTGCCAGCAGCTTAAGATTCGGGACAGGGGATCACGAGCAGTACTTC.

This chain links TRBV10-3 with TRBJ2-5; a weak D match, TRBD2 (5 bases). V lost 2 bases to trimming and J lost 4 bases, with 8 bases between them. Per germline, CDR1 ENHRY and CDR2 SYGVKD. The CDR3 consists of 13 residues. CDR3 DNA sequence: TGTGCCATCAGTGAGGCAGGAGGAGAGACCCAGTACTTC. This codes for CAISEAGGETQYF.

The chain employs TRBV2 and TRBJ2-5; TRBD2 might be the D (5 bases). Germline V lookup: CDR1 SNHLY, CDR2 FYNNEI. The CDR3 totals 14 residues. The V end lost 7 bases, the J end lost 0 bases, and 12 bases lay between the germline ends. The CDR3 loop reads CASTKEGNQETQYF. The CDR3 DNA is TGTGCCAGCACTAAAGAGGGCAACCAAGAGACCCAGTACTTC.

This sequence joins TRBV6-5 and TRBJ2-2; TRBD1 matches 9 bases. The CDR3 is 15 residues long. Germline lookup yields CDR1 MNHEY and CDR2 SVGAGI. The V segment lost 6 bases and the J segment 4 bases; nucleotides outside the gene matches: 6. DNA of the CDR3: TGTGCCAGCAGGGTACAGGGGGCAGGCACCGGGGAGCTGTTTTTT. It yields the protein CASRVQGAGTGELFF.

V is TRBV19 and J is TRBJ1-2; 7 nucleotides match TRBD1. This CDR3 is built from 16 residues. The germline gives CDR1 LNHDA, CDR2 SQIVND (reference sequence). Losses at the gene ends were 3 bases for V and 7 bases for J; bases not matched to a gene: 14. The chain's CDR3 is CASSIFTGDLSGGYTF. CDR3 coding DNA: TGTGCCAGTAGTATTTTCACAGGGGATCTTTCGGGTGGCTACACCTTC.

This clone occurred once. J is TRBJ2-1 and V is TRBV18; 8 positions match TRBD2. The germline gives CDR1 KGHSH, CDR2 LQKENI. The CDR3 runs to 13 residues. With 4 bases clipped from V and 7 bases from J, the junction kept 3 bases outside the gene matches. This CDR3 is CASSRGLVNEQFF. The CDR3 DNA sequence: TGTGCCAGCTCACGGGGACTAGTTAATGAGCAGTTCTTC.

The chain employs TRBV29-1 and TRBJ2-2; 7 positions match TRBD1. CDR1 is SQVTM and CDR2 is ANQGSEA in the germline V gene. The CDR3 totals 14 residues. V shed 7 bases, J shed 0 bases, and the junction held 5 bases outside the gene matches. The CDR3 DNA reads TGCAGCGGGATGCAGGGGGCGAACACCGGGGAGCTGTTTTTT. Translating it yields CSGMQGANTGELFF.

The chain links TRBV7-9 to TRBJ2-3; 7 bases match TRBD1. Unmatched junction bases numbered 9, after V lost 5 bases and J lost 1 base. Germline V gives CDR1 SEHNR, CDR2 FQNEAQ (reference sequence). This CDR3 spans 16 amino acids. CDR3: CASSVTGDERTDTQYF. The CDR3 bases are TGTGCCAGCAGCGTCACAGGGGACGAGCGCACAGATACGCAGTATTTT.

The chain employs TRBV7-3 and TRBJ2-1, with 10 nucleotides matching TRBD2. V lost 5 bases, J lost 8 bases, and 9 bases stayed unmatched. The CDR3 sequence is 15 residues long. CDR1 is SGHTA and CDR2 is FQGTGA in the germline V gene. This chain's CDR3 is CASSPQRGGRHEQFF. Here the CDR3 DNA reads TGTGCCAGCAGCCCCCAGCGGGGGGGCCGGCATGAGCAGTTCTTC.

The chain carries TRBV18 and TRBJ2-6; 12 bases are shared with TRBD1. The length of the CDR3 is 17 residues. Trimming cost V 6 bases and J 2 bases; bases outside gene matches: 5. Germline CDR1 KGHSH, CDR2 LQKENI. CDR3 sequence (DNA): TGTGCCAGCTCGTTGGGACAGGGGGCGCCTGGGGCCAACGTCCTGACTTTC. It encodes CASSLGQGAPGANVLTF.

The chain recombines TRBV5-1 with TRBJ2-5; 10 nucleotides align to TRBD1. The CDR3 loop spans 16 amino acids. V was clipped by 1 base and J by 1 base; unmatched bases: 4. The germline V gene has CDR1 SGHRS and CDR2 YFSETQ. Written as DNA, the CDR3 is TGCGCCAGCAGCTTGCGGACAGGGGGTCCCCAAGAGACCCAGTACTTC. This sequence encodes CASSLRTGGPQETQYF.

V and J are TRBV7-9 and TRBJ2-5; D perhaps matches TRBD1 (5 bases). Germline lookup yields CDR1 SEHNR and CDR2 FQNEAQ (reference sequence). This CDR3 has 16 residues. V dropped 5 bases and J dropped 0 bases, with 16 bases sitting between them. The CDR3 sequence is CASSTRQRMYQETQYF. The CDR3, as DNA: TGTGCCAGCAGCACCCGACAGAGAATGTACCAAGAGACCCAGTACTTC.

The chain joins TRBV27 to TRBJ2-3; 10 bases are shared with TRBD1. The CDR3 is 17 residues long. The germline CDR1 and CDR2 sequences are MNHEY and SMNVEV (reference sequence). J gave up 1 base and V 1 base, and 5 bases lay outside the gene matches. CDR3 residues: CASSLWQGTGGTDTQYF. The CDR3 coding sequence is TGTGCCAGCAGTTTATGGCAAGGGACAGGGGGCACAGATACGCAGTATTTT.

V usage is TRBV30 and J usage is TRBJ2-1; maybe TRBD1 (5 bases). The germline CDR1 and CDR2 sequences are GTSNPN and SVGIG (reference sequence). The CDR3 is 14 residues long. V was trimmed by 4 bases and J by 3 bases, leaving 13 bases between them. CDR3 coding DNA: TGTGCCTGGAAGAAAGGCCAGGGCTACAATGAGCAGTTCTTC. Amino acids: CAWKKGQGYNEQFF.

V gene TRBV27 combines with J gene TRBJ2-3, with 9 bases matching TRBD2. The J segment lost 2 bases and the V segment lost 2 bases, leaving 5 bases of the junction unmatched. Per germline, CDR1 MNHEY and CDR2 SMNVEV (reference sequence). The CDR3 is 16 residues long. CDR3 region: CASSLGLAGYTDTQYF. In DNA, the CDR3 is TGTGCCAGCAGTTTAGGGCTAGCGGGATACACAGATACGCAGTATTTT.

This chain joins TRBV7-2 and TRBJ2-7; no clear D gene. Germline V lookup: CDR1 SGHTA, CDR2 FQGNSA. The CDR3 spans 13 residues. Trimming took 6 bases from V and 3 from J, leaving 12 bases between them. The CDR3 DNA sequence: TGTGCCAGCAGACCTCCAGGCTTCTACGAGCAGTACTTC. This sequence encodes CASRPPGFYEQYF.

The genes are TRBV11-2 and TRBJ2-3; 7 bases are shared with TRBD2. Germline V CDR1 and CDR2: SGHAT, FQNNGV. V shed 2 bases, J shed 8 bases, and the junction held 1 base outside the gene matches. This CDR3 has 12 amino acids. CDR3 sequence (DNA): TGTGCCAGCAGCTTACCGGGAGGTACGCAGTATTTT. Amino acids: CASSLPGGTQYF.

The V and J genes are TRBV6-1 and TRBJ2-3, with 10 bases matching TRBD2. Germline CDR1 and CDR2: MNHNS and SASEGT. V dropped 0 bases and J dropped 3; count of bases not matched to a gene: 3. The CDR3 consists of 16 residues. The CDR3 bases are TGTGCCAGCAGTGAAGCGACTAGCGGGCCAACAGATACGCAGTATTTT. It is translated as CASSEATSGPTDTQYF.

The V call is TRBV30, the J call TRBJ2-5; D gene unclear. CDR3 size: 12 residues. Germline CDR1 and CDR2: GTSNPN and SVGIG (reference sequence). Trimming shortened V by 2 bases and J by 5 bases, and 9 bases separated the two germline ends. This chain's CDR3 is CAWSPTPETQYF. The CDR3 bases are TGTGCCTGGAGTCCAACACCCGAGACCCAGTACTTC.

This clone was picked up a small number of times. The genes are TRBV28 and TRBJ2-7, with TRBD2 identical over 15 bases. Trimming took 5 bases from V and 9 from J; bases not matched to a gene: 8. This CDR3 has 15 amino acids. The germline gives CDR1 MDHEN, CDR2 SYDVKM. CDR3: CASSQRTSGRAWQYF. CDR3 nucleotide sequence: TGTGCCAGCAGTCAACGGACTAGCGGGAGGGCCTGGCAGTACTTC.

This clone was observed a single time. V gene TRBV5-1 combines with J gene TRBJ2-1, with D possibly TRBD1 on 6 matching bases. The V gene's germline CDR1 is SGHRS and CDR2 YFSETQ. The CDR3 spans 13 residues. Trimming stripped 5 bases from V and 2 bases from J, with 8 bases between. The CDR3 DNA is TGCGCCAGCAGGTGGGACACCTACAATGAGCAGTTCTTC. Translating it yields CASRWDTYNEQFF.

V usage is TRBV5-1 and J usage is TRBJ2-1; tentatively, D is TRBD2 (5 bases). The CDR3 totals 15 residues. V lost 0 bases and J 4 bases, leaving 11 bases between the germline ends. Germline CDR1 SGHRS, CDR2 YFSETQ. The CDR3 DNA is TGCGCCAGCAGCTTGGGGCTAGCAGATTACAATGAGCAGTTCTTC. Protein sequence: CASSLGLADYNEQFF.

J is TRBJ2-5 and V is TRBV21-1; the table's D call of TRBD2 was not tested on the DNA. TRBV21-1 is shown as a pseudogene. CDR3 length: 19 residues. CDR3: CASSKGSGNPAGAGETQYF. The CDR3 DNA sequence: TGTGCCAGCAGCAAAGGGAGCGGAAATCCAGCGGGAGCCGGGGAGACCCAGTACTTC.